Listed here are 21 T cell receptor beta chains from one sample, sequenced in a study of T cell responses to AZD1222 COVID-19 vaccine (dated by TCRdb to about 2021). The time point tag for this specimen amounts to: about 28 days (+/-7) after the second vaccine dose. Libraries were constructed by the immunoSEQ multiplex PCR assay. What TCRdb holds here is the immuneACCESS table cut down to in-frame rearrangements. Part of the clones is not present; checked against another copy, under half of the missing clones reflect an unresolved V gene, and the others are unexplained. A total of about 200,000 clones appear in this sample, around 93% of them only once. Around 1% of the sample goes to the ten largest clones. Sequenced material: peripheral blood, taken 28 days after the second AZD1222 dose. The origin of the receptors is an adult who received the AZD1222 COVID-19 vaccine.

This clone has a single count. J is TRBJ1-1 and V is TRBV18; no firm D call. The germline gives CDR1 KGHSH, CDR2 LQKENI. V lost 0 bases and J lost 1, with 3 bases in between. This CDR3 is built from 13 residues. CDR3 region: CASSPPGNTEAFF. The CDR3 coding sequence is TGTGCCAGCTCACCACCGGGGAACACTGAAGCTTTCTTT.

The gene calls are TRBV11-2 and TRBJ2-2, with D perhaps TRBD2 (7 bases). Germline CDR1 is SGHAT and CDR2 is FQNNGV. The CDR3 length is 15 residues. V lost 3 bases to trimming and J lost 6 bases, with 14 bases between them. The CDR3 sequence: CASSFVRGRAGELFF. CDR3 nucleotides: TGTGCCAGCAGCTTCGTGCGGGGGCGGGCCGGGGAGCTGTTTTTT.

This sequence joins TRBV30 and TRBJ1-1; possible D gene TRBD1, 6 bases. V lost 2 bases and J 1 base, leaving 11 bases between the germline ends. Germline-derived CDR1 and CDR2 are GTSNPN and SVGIG (reference sequence). This CDR3 region has 14 residues. The CDR3 loop reads CAWSPQGRNTEAFF. The DNA for the CDR3 is TGTGCCTGGAGTCCACAGGGCCGGAACACTGAAGCTTTCTTT.

J is TRBJ2-7 and V is TRBV5-1, with D maybe TRBD2 (6 bases). V dropped 4 bases and J dropped 4 bases, with 9 bases sitting between them. The CDR3 runs to 12 residues. CDR1 and CDR2 from the germline V gene are SGHRS and YFSETQ. The CDR3 bases are TGCGCCAGCAGCCGGGACTTTTACGAGCAGTACTTC. This gives the protein CASSRDFYEQYF.

The chain joins TRBV12-3 or TRBV12-4 to TRBJ1-2; D gene ambiguous. V lost 7 bases, J lost 5 bases, and 14 bases lay in between. The length of the CDR3 is 13 residues. The CDR3 sequence: CASTPGRVYGYTF. CDR3 sequence (DNA): TGTGCCAGCACTCCTGGAAGGGTATATGGCTACACCTTC.

This chain joins TRBV28 and TRBJ1-2; D gene uncertain. The CDR3 sequence is 17 residues long. Looked up from germline, CDR1 is MDHEN and CDR2 is SYDVKM. Trimming removed 9 bases at V and 0 bases at J, with 23 bases between. CDR3 coding DNA: TGTGCCAGTACACCCTCGGCCGGGGTCCCCACTAACTATGGCTACACCTTC. Its protein is CASTPSAGVPTNYGYTF.

V is TRBV7-3 and J is TRBJ2-3; TRBD2 aligns across 9 bases. V lost 5 bases and J lost 5; bases outside the gene matches: 20. Looked up from germline, CDR1 is SGHTA and CDR2 is FQGTGA. This CDR3 has 19 residues. CDR3 DNA: TGTGCCAGCAGCCCCGACGGAATATGGCGGGGGGGCTCCGGAGATACGCAGTATTTT. Translation: CASSPDGIWRGGSGDTQYF. The full variable domain, with the rest looked up from reference TRBV7-3 and TRBJ2-3, is GAGVSQTPSNKVTEKGKYVELRCDPISGHTALYWYRQSLGQGPEFLIYFQGTGAADDSGLPNDRFFAVRPEGSVSTLKIQRTERGDSAVYLCASSPDGIWRGGSGDTQYFGPGTRLTVL.

V gene TRBV12-3 or TRBV12-4 combines with J gene TRBJ1-1; unclear D gene. V lost 0 bases and J lost 1, with 3 bases in between. The CDR3 spans 13 residues. The CDR3 nucleotides read TGTGCCAGCAGTTTAGCCTGGAACACTGAAGCTTTCTTT. Protein: CASSLAWNTEAFF.

J is TRBJ2-3 and V is TRBV28; TRBD1 is a possible D gene (6 bases). This CDR3 spans 13 amino acids. Deletions cut 6 bases from V and 2 bases from J, with 9 bases between. Germline lookup yields CDR1 MDHEN and CDR2 SYDVKM. CDR3 protein: CASRQGTTDTQYF. DNA of the CDR3: TGTGCCAGCAGACAGGGAACCACAGATACGCAGTATTTT. The entire variable domain, with the rest obtained from reference TRBV28 and TRBJ2-3, is as follows: DVKVTQSSRYLVKRTGEKVFLECVQDMDHENMFWYRQDPGLGLRLIYFSYDVKMKEKGDIPEGYSVSREKKERFSLILESASTNQTSMYLCASRQGTTDTQYFGPGTRLTVL.

The rearrangement links TRBV2 to TRBJ2-1, with D possibly matching TRBD1 (6 bases). This CDR3 is built from 11 residues. Trimming pared 10 bases from V and 9 bases from J, leaving 13 bases between. The germline V gene encodes CDR1 SNHLY and CDR2 FYNNEI. DNA of the CDR3: TGTGCCAACCGACAGGAAAGTGAGCAGTTCTTC. Translating it yields CANRQESEQFF.

The genes are TRBV5-6 and TRBJ1-1; D unresolved. Looked up from germline, CDR1 is SGHDT and CDR2 is YYEEEE. V was cut by 0 bases and J by 1 base, with 10 bases left in between. This CDR3 is 15 amino acids long. The CDR3, as DNA: TGTGCCAGCAGCTTGGTTGACCGACCGAACACTGAAGCTTTCTTT. It is translated as CASSLVDRPNTEAFF.

J is TRBJ1-1 and V is TRBV28; no clear D. Germline CDR1 reads MDHEN; CDR2 reads SYDVKM. Trimming removed 4 bases at V and 8 bases at J, with 11 bases between. The CDR3 runs to 12 residues. In DNA, the CDR3 is TGTGCCAGCAGTTGGGGAGAAGGCGAAGCTTTCTTT. Its translation is CASSWGEGEAFF.

V is TRBV20-1 and J is TRBJ2-1; D unresolved. Germline V CDR1 and CDR2: DFQATT, SNEGSKA (reference sequence). This CDR3 contains 14 residues. Trimming took 3 bases from V and 0 from J, leaving 9 bases between them. Here the CDR3 DNA reads TGCAGTGCTAGTGGCCGGAGCTCCTACAATGAGCAGTTCTTC. Protein product: CSASGRSSYNEQFF.

The chain employs TRBV6-1 and TRBJ1-6; D unclear. The germline gives CDR1 MNHNS, CDR2 SASEGT. V gave up 1 base and J gave up 10 bases, with 8 bases separating them. This CDR3 is 13 amino acids long. The chain's CDR3 is CASSEGRSSPLHF. CDR3 bases: TGTGCCAGCAGTGAAGGGAGATCGTCACCCCTCCACTTT.

The chain employs TRBV28 and TRBJ1-4, with 7 bases fitting TRBD1. The CDR3 is made up of 14 amino acids. V shed 5 bases, J shed 6 bases, and the junction held 6 bases outside the gene matches. Germline V gene data show CDR1 as MDHEN and CDR2 as SYDVKM. CDR3 amino acids: CASSTRGVDEKLFF. The CDR3 nucleotides read TGTGCCAGCAGTACCAGGGGGGTGGATGAAAAACTGTTTTTT.

The DNA for the CDR3 is TGTGCCAGCAGCCAAGACGCTGTAGCGCGGGGCGTTGTCTCTAGCGGTCGGCACGAGCAGTACTTC. It is translated as CASSQDAVARGVVSSGRHEQYF. This sequence joins TRBV3-1 (or the pseudogene TRBV3-2) and TRBJ2-7; 7 bases fit TRBD2. The junction had 28 bases not matched to a gene; V was cut back by 0 bases and J by 5 bases. The CDR3 contains 22 residues. The germline CDR1 and CDR2 sequences are LGHDT and YNNKEL (reference sequence).

CDR3 in DNA: TGTGCCAGCAGTCCCCCCGGGACAGGGGGAAATCAGCCCCAGCATTTT. Translated, it gives CASSPPGTGGNQPQHF. J is TRBJ1-5 and V is TRBV6-2 or TRBV6-3, with 11 nucleotides matching TRBD1. V trimming: 5 bases; J trimming: 4 bases; junction bases outside the gene matches: 7. The V gene's germline CDR1 is MNHEY and CDR2 SVGEGT. The CDR3 is made up of 16 amino acids.

The gene calls are TRBV4-3 and TRBJ2-1; tentatively, D is TRBD1 (5 bases). Looked up from germline, CDR1 is LGHNA and CDR2 is YSLEER. The CDR3 has 15 residues. Trimming stripped 4 bases from V and 0 bases from J, with 10 bases between. This chain's CDR3 is CASSPDISSYNEQFF. The CDR3 DNA is TGCGCCAGCAGCCCGGACATCTCCTCCTACAATGAGCAGTTCTTC.

The chain recombines TRBV19 with TRBJ1-1; D is uncertain. V lost 5 bases, J lost 6 bases, and 19 bases lay in between. From germline, CDR1 is LNHDA and CDR2 SQIVND (reference sequence). This CDR3 is 15 amino acids long. The CDR3 loop reads CASSSLSTPWAEAFF. CDR3 DNA sequence: TGTGCCAGTAGTTCCCTTTCGACACCCTGGGCTGAAGCTTTCTTT.

DNA for the CDR3: TGTGCCACCGAAATACGGGGGCCTGCCTACAATGAGCAGTTCTTC. Translating gives CATEIRGPAYNEQFF. V gene TRBV27 combines with J gene TRBJ2-1; D may be TRBD1 or TRBD2 (6 bases each). The CDR3 is made up of 15 amino acids. CDR1 and CDR2 (germline): MNHEY, SMNVEV (reference sequence). Trimming removed 10 bases from V and 2 bases from J, with 18 bases in between.

This rearrangement joins TRBV28 to TRBJ1-1; D gene uncertain. The CDR3 is 15 residues long. The germline V gene has CDR1 MDHEN and CDR2 SYDVKM. Trimming took off 5 bases at V and 2 bases at J, with 15 bases between the two ends. The CDR3 DNA follows: TGTGCCAGCAGTCACCTGACGCCCACCAACACTGAAGCTTTCTTT. This encodes CASSHLTPTNTEAFF.